This is a list of T cell receptor beta chains from one sample in a study of regulatory T cells in long-lasting Graves disease. Using its own MiXCR run on the multiplex PCR reads, TCRdb lists one record per CDR3 protein. Found here are hundreds of thousands of distinct CDR3 sequences, around an eighth of them singletons; the top ten hold under 10%. These data were likewise used in another study, on T cells in Graves' hyperthyroidism and ophthalmopathy.

The sample consisted of peripheral blood mononuclear cells (PBMCs), taken at new diagnosis, from a patient treated with antithyroid drugs. Every receptor here comes from a man younger than 40 with Graves disease. Each CDR3 is given without its conserved first and last residue.

>TRBJ1-1|TRBV7-2
ASSPPLRLAEAF
>TRBJ2-7|TRBV20-1
SARVSNLWAYEQY
>TRBJ2-7|TRBV7-8
AGTPPYTSYEQY
>TRBJ2-7|TRBV20-1
SARDAVAGGYEQY
>TRBJ2-2|TRBV10-3
AINGGSSTGELF
>TRBJ2-7|TRBV20-1
SARVGTSGSERPYEQY
>TRBJ2-3|TRBV20-1
SAGTGGTDTQY
>TRBJ2-1|TRBV24-1
ATSDLTGGAVDEQF
>TRBJ2-3|TRBV5-1
ASSLGQGGGTDTQY
>TRBJ2-1|TRBV6-1
ASSVLAGVRIGNEQF
>TRBJ2-3|TRBV10-3
AIRRQGDLTDTQY
>TRBJ2-1|TRBV6-5
ASSSAGLFYNEQF
>TRBJ2-3|TRBV18
ASSPFGTDTQY
>TRBJ2-5|TRBV12-5
ASGKTSGETQY
>TRBJ1-1|TRBV25-1
ASRGTVSLNTEAF
>TRBJ2-1|TRBV29-1
SAPLAETYNEQF
>TRBJ1-3|TRBV10-3
AISGGQLGNTIY
>TRBJ2-7|TRBV2
ASSLVAGGYEQY
>TRBJ2-5|TRBV5-1
ASSFSDTQQETQY
>TRBJ2-5|TRBV7-6
ASSSAVYQETQY
>TRBJ2-3|TRBV12-3/TRBV12-4
ASSIGLAVSTDTQY
>TRBJ2-1|TRBV20-1
SARDLLTSGTNEQF
>TRBJ1-1|TRBV12-3/TRBV12-4
ASRRGIVNGEAF
>TRBJ2-1|TRBV3-1
ASSQVGGTKSYNEQF
>TRBJ2-5|TRBV6-1
ASSPRDPETQY
>TRBJ2-2|TRBV5-1
ASSSLGPASGGELF
>TRBJ1-2|TRBV19
ASSPGTGRSANYGYT
>TRBJ2-1|TRBV20-1
SARTLAASSYNEQF
>TRBJ1-1|TRBV6-2/TRBV6-3
ASSYGVLNTEAF
>TRBJ2-2|TRBV24-1
ATSDQGQGARNGELF
>TRBJ2-2|TRBV28
ASTKGRPAGQGAGELF
>TRBJ2-7|TRBV11-2
ASRSFQGYEQY